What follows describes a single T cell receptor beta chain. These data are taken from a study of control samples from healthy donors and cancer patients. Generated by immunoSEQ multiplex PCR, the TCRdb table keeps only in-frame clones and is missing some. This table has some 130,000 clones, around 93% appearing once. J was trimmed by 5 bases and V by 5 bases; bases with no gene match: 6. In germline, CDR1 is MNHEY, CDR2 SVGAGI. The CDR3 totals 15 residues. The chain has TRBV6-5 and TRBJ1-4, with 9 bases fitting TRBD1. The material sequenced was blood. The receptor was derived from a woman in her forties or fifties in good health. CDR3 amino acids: CASSPETGGNEKLFF. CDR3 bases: TGTGCCAGCAGTCCCGAGACAGGGGGAAATGAAAAACTGTTTTTT.